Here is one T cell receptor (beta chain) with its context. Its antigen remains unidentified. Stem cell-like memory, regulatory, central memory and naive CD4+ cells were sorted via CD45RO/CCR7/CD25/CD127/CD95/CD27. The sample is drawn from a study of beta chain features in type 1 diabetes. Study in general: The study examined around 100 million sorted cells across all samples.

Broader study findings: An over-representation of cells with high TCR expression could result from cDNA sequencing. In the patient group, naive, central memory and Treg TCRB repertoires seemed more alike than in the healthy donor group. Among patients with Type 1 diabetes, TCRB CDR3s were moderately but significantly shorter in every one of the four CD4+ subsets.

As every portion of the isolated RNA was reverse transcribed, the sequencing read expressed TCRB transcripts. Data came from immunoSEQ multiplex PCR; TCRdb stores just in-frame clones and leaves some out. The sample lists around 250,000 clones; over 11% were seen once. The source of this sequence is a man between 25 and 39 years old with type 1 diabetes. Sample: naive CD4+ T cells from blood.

The CDR3, as DNA: TGTGCCAGCTCGACGGGGGAGACCCAGTACTTC. This gives the protein CASSTGETQYF. This chain links TRBV18 with TRBJ2-5, with D maybe TRBD2 (5 bases). The CDR3 loop spans 11 amino acids. CDR1 KGHSH and CDR2 LQKENI come from the germline V gene. V was trimmed by 6 bases and J by 5 bases, leaving 7 bases between them.